These T cell receptor beta chains were read from a single sample in a study of T-cell memory formation after mild COVID-19. MiXCR, run by TCRdb on the 5' RACE reads, gives a single entry per CDR3 protein. The top ten hold roughly 4% of the sample, which has under 250,000 distinct CDR3 sequences, 7.5% to 10% seen once. What was sequenced was PBMCs or a T cell subset sorted from them (not recorded which). The receptors shown here come from a man aged 18-30 years who had mild COVID-19 (a few samples of this study predate the infection). Cell type and time point are not known. Both conserved end residues are part of each CDR3. A D gene is named only where the DNA matches it firmly.

TRBJ1-3 | NA | TRBV5-1 | CASSSQGTGNTIYF
TRBJ2-7 | NA | TRBV20-1 | CSGVPGASYEQYF
TRBJ2-1 | TRBD1 | TRBV7-7 | CASSHGQGAADEQFF
TRBJ1-5 | NA | TRBV19 | CASSIVERQPQHF
TRBJ2-7 | TRBD2 | TRBV5-4 | CASSAAGGLSYEQYF
TRBJ2-5 | TRBD2 | TRBV9 | CASSRGDAETQYF
TRBJ2-5 | TRBD1 | TRBV5-1 | CASSLGQGDETQYF
TRBJ2-3 | TRBD1 | TRBV29-1 | CSVERTGGTDTQYF
TRBJ1-1 | NA | TRBV27 | CASSSLVGGEAFF
TRBJ2-3 | NA | TRBV3-1 | CASSQDLARADTQYF
TRBJ2-6 | TRBD1 | TRBV4-1 | CASSQALGQQSSSGANVLTF
TRBJ1-4 | NA | TRBV4-1 | CASSQNDEKLFF
TRBJ2-2 | TRBD1 | TRBV20-1 | CSPSGTGGANTGELFF
TRBJ1-4 | NA | TRBV20-1 | CSARHMQGTREKLFF
TRBJ1-6 | NA | TRBV7-2 | CASSSRNSPLHF
TRBJ2-5 | TRBD2 | TRBV20-1 | CSARWGGQETQYF
TRBJ1-1 | NA | TRBV6-6 | CASSYVAIEAFF
TRBJ1-5 | NA | TRBV7-2 | CASSPAPTTFAYQPQHF
TRBJ1-1 | NA | TRBV6-2/TRBV6-3 | CASSYLGLTEAFF
TRBJ1-6 | NA | TRBV9 | CASSDYGGKSPLHF
TRBJ1-4 | TRBD1 | TRBV4-1 | CASRLGQVNEKLFF